This T cell receptor (beta chain) was documented in a study of OX40 agonist ivuxolimab in advanced cancers. TCRdb keeps only in-frame clones here, not all; method: immunoSEQ multiplex PCR. This sample has 71,000 or so clones; approximately 90% occur once, and the top ten carry 0.9% to 1.2%. With 2 bases removed from V and 5 bases from J, the gap between germline ends came to 10 bases. Germline values: CDR1 MNHEY, CDR2 SMNVEV (reference sequence). The CDR3 contains 13 residues. The TCR comes from an adult with an advanced solid tumor such as melanoma, head and neck, liver or kidney cancer. Source: CD4+ or CD8+ T cells sorted from blood, taken in a trial of the OX40 agonist ivuxolimab. The rearrangement joins TRBV27 to TRBJ2-7; a possible D gene is TRBD1 (5 bases). CDR3 sequence: CASSLQGFHEQYF. The DNA of the CDR3 is TGTGCCAGCAGTTTACAGGGATTCCACGAGCAGTACTTC.